Following are 15 T cell receptor beta chains from one sample sequenced in a study of blood T cell repertoires in COVID-19. Libraries were prepared by immunoSEQ multiplex PCR; TCRdb keeps only in-frame clonotypes and omits some of them. The table shows under 200,000 clones, with more than 85% occurring only once. Sequences were obtained from peripheral blood. The receptor set was obtained from a man between 60 and 75 years old with COVID-19, enrolled during active disease.

V and J are TRBV28 and TRBJ1-4, with D tentatively TRBD1 (5 bases). Trimming removed 7 bases from V and 0 bases from J, with 12 bases in between. The CDR3 has 15 residues. Germline V gene lookup returns CDR1 MDHEN and CDR2 SYDVKM. CDR3 sequence: CASTQDVATNEKLFF. The CDR3 bases are TGTGCCAGCACACAGGACGTTGCAACTAATGAAAAACTGTTTTTT.

J is TRBJ1-1 and V is TRBV5-1; the match to TRBD1 covers 8 bases. Per germline, CDR1 SGHRS and CDR2 YFSETQ. The ends lost 2 bases at V and 1 base at J; junction bases unmatched: 4. The CDR3 covers 15 residues. CDR3 sequence reads: CASSFPDRGNTEAFF. The CDR3 DNA sequence: TGCGCCAGCAGCTTCCCAGACAGGGGGAACACTGAAGCTTTCTTT.

This clone came up a few times. Other DNA variants within this sample encode the same CDR3. V usage is TRBV30 and J usage is TRBJ2-7; 9 bases align to TRBD2. The trim removed 0 bases at V and 2 bases at J, leaving 5 bases unmatched. Germline loops: CDR1 GTSNPN, CDR2 SVGIG (reference sequence). The CDR3 contains 15 residues. CDR3: CAWSVLAGGPYEQYF. The CDR3, as DNA: TGTGCCTGGAGTGTATTGGCGGGAGGGCCCTACGAGCAGTACTTC.

The chain couples TRBV5-1 to TRBJ2-4; 7 bases fit TRBD1. This CDR3 has 15 amino acids. CDR1 SGHRS and CDR2 YFSETQ come from the germline V gene. After removal of 4 bases from V and 3 bases from J, the junction contained 7 bases not matched to a gene. For the CDR3, the DNA is TGCGCCAGCAGCGCTACAGGGGACGGCAAAAACATTCAGTACTTC. This gives the protein CASSATGDGKNIQYF.

In this sample, this clone turned up a few times. The CDR3 end shows no conserved phenylalanine or tryptophan, and so a read error is likely. The DNA is left out, because the CDR3 cannot be placed on it with certainty; the CDR3 is given as TCRdb lists it. This chain links TRBV29-1 with TRBJ2-7; the table's D gene call, TRBD1, was not cross checked with the DNA. Inclusive of both ends, the CDR3 amounts to 12 amino acids. Germline lookup yields CDR1 SQVTM and CDR2 ANQGSEA. The chain's CDR3 is CSVKGQGGEQSI.

This sequence joins TRBV14 and TRBJ2-7; TRBD1 matches at 8 bases. CDR3 length: 15 residues. CDR1 is SGHDN, CDR2 FVKESK, per germline. V shed 5 bases and J 3 bases; nucleotides not matched to a gene: 9. CDR3 nucleotides: TGTGCCAGCAGCTTCCGGACAGGGAATGTCTACGAGCAGTACTTC. As protein: CASSFRTGNVYEQYF.

The V and J genes are TRBV7-6 and TRBJ2-5; D possibly corresponds to TRBD1 (6 bases). Germline V gene sequence: CDR1 SGHVS, CDR2 FNYEAQ. There are 18 residues in the CDR3. Trimming cost V 1 base and J 6 bases, with 24 bases left between them. The CDR3: CASSLEGAEIRGSKTQYF. The CDR3 coding sequence is TGTGCCAGCAGCTTAGAAGGGGCGGAGATCAGGGGCTCGAAGACCCAGTACTTC.

The gene calls are TRBV5-5 and TRBJ1-2, with D possibly TRBD1 on 6 matching bases. The CDR3 consists of 14 residues. Between the trimmed V and J ends, which lost 2 bases and 5 bases, there was a span of 13 bases. From germline, CDR1 is SGHKS and CDR2 YYEKEE (reference sequence). CDR3 DNA sequence: TGTGCCAGCAGCTTACAGGGAGTGAATTATGGCTACACCTTC. This sequence encodes CASSLQGVNYGYTF.

V gene TRBV2 combines with J gene TRBJ1-6; D may be TRBD1 (6 bases). This CDR3 region has 15 residues. The V gene's germline CDR1 is SNHLY and CDR2 FYNNEI. The CDR3 DNA follows: TGTGCGACCGGGGGGCAGGGGATACCAAATTCACCCCTCCACTTT. It codes for CATGGQGIPNSPLHF.

The chain recombines TRBV24-1 with TRBJ1-4, with D perhaps TRBD1 (6 bases). This CDR3 has 16 residues. The ends were cut back, 4 bases at V and 8 bases at J, with 19 bases in the middle. Looked up from germline, CDR1 is KGHDR and CDR2 is SFDVKD. As DNA, the CDR3 is TGTGCCACCAGTGACCCCGGGGGGCGCGGGCAAGAAAAACTGTTTTTT. It encodes CATSDPGGRGQEKLFF.

The rearrangement joins TRBV28 to TRBJ1-1, with D possibly matching TRBD1 (5 bases). V was cut by 2 bases and J by 5 bases, with 12 bases left in between. The CDR3 has 14 amino acids. CDR1 and CDR2 from the germline V gene are MDHEN and SYDVKM. DNA for the CDR3: TGTGCCAGCAGTTTAGGGGCCGGTACAACTGAAGCTTTCTTT. Amino acid sequence: CASSLGAGTTEAFF.

CDR3 nucleotides: TGTGCCAGCAGTCCCAGGGGGGCAACTAATGAAAAACTGTTTTTT. This sequence encodes CASSPRGATNEKLFF. The rearrangement uses TRBV21-1 and TRBJ1-4; the listed D gene, TRBD1, was not tested against the DNA. TRBV21-1 is given as a pseudogene. The CDR3 consists of 15 residues.

The rearrangement uses TRBV18 and TRBJ2-7; TRBD2 matches 10 bases. The V gene's germline CDR1 is KGHSH and CDR2 LQKENI. V shed 3 bases, J shed 3 bases, and the junction held 8 bases outside the gene matches. The CDR3 loop spans 16 amino acids. The CDR3 DNA follows: TGTGCCAGCTCACCCCGCACTAGCGGGGCGAACTACGAGCAGTACTTC. The encoded protein is CASSPRTSGANYEQYF.

The chain is built from TRBV4-2 and TRBJ2-7; possibly TRBD1 for D (6 bases). V was pared by 0 bases and J by 6 bases, with 12 bases between. This CDR3 is built from 14 residues. Germline V lookup: CDR1 LGHNA, CDR2 YNFKEQ. This chain's CDR3 is CASSQDPRGGEQYF. The CDR3 DNA reads as TGTGCCAGCAGCCAAGATCCCCGAGGGGGCGAGCAGTACTTC.

V usage is TRBV5-6 and J usage is TRBJ1-2; D is undetermined. Trimming shortened V by 4 bases and J by 4 bases, and 14 bases separated the two germline ends. CDR3 length: 14 residues. CDR1 and CDR2 from the germline V gene are SGHDT and YYEEEE. CDR3 residues: CASSLGVGGYGYTF. CDR3 in DNA: TGTGCCAGCAGCCTTGGGGTAGGAGGCTATGGCTACACCTTC.